A single sample gave rise to the 9 T cell receptor beta chains below, sequenced in a study of cytomegalovirus exposure and HLA in healthy donors. 13 Jbeta primers and 60 Vbeta primers were used for the PCR. This table comes from immunoSEQ multiplex PCR, and its TCRdb copy is limited to in-frame clones, with some not included. Of around 160,000 clones in the sample, approximately 80% were seen once. Sequenced: PBMCs. All receptors come from a man aged 45-60 years in good health and CMV-seropositive.

V is TRBV5-6 and J is TRBJ1-1; D not certain. CDR1 is SGHDT, CDR2 YYEEEE, per germline. The CDR3 runs 15 residues. The V gene lost 0 bases and the J gene lost 5 bases, with 14 bases spanning the gap. Here the CDR3 DNA reads TGTGCCAGCAGCTTGGGAGGCCAAATCGGGACTGAAGCTTTCTTT. Its protein is CASSLGGQIGTEAFF.

This chain links TRBV19 with TRBJ2-7; the D gene is possibly TRBD1 (6 bases). V gave up 4 bases and J gave up 5 bases, with 15 bases separating them. This CDR3 comprises 14 residues. The V gene's germline CDR1 is LNHDA and CDR2 SQIVND (reference sequence). CDR3 bases: TGTGCCAGTAGTACGCACAGGGAAAAGCACGAGCAGTACTTC. As protein: CASSTHREKHEQYF.

The V call is TRBV18, the J call TRBJ1-1, with 7 nucleotides matching TRBD1. The length of the CDR3 is 14 residues. The J segment lost 3 bases and the V segment lost 6 bases, leaving 7 bases of the junction unmatched. CDR1 and CDR2 from the germline V gene are KGHSH and LQKENI. CDR3 nucleotide sequence: TGTGCCAGCTCCCTCAGGGGGTTTGACACTGAAGCTTTCTTT. Amino acids: CASSLRGFDTEAFF. The variable domain in full, completed from reference TRBV18 and TRBJ1-1, reads NAGVMQNPRHLVRRRGQEARLRCSPMKGHSHVYWYRQLPEEGLKFMVYLQKENIIDESGMPKERFSAEFPKEGPSILRIQQVVRGDSAAYFCASSLRGFDTEAFFGQGTRLTVV.

This clone was detected only once. V usage is TRBV9 and J usage is TRBJ2-7, with no clear D. V lost 0 bases and J 5 bases, leaving 9 bases between the germline ends. This CDR3 comprises 13 residues. Looked up from germline, CDR1 is SGDLS and CDR2 is YYNGEE. The CDR3 nucleotides read TGTGCCAGCAGCGTAGGACTTAAGGACGAGCAGTACTTC. Protein product: CASSVGLKDEQYF.

The chain links TRBV6-5 to TRBJ1-5, with 7 bases lining up with TRBD1. Looked up from germline, CDR1 is MNHEY and CDR2 is SVGAGI. There are 15 residues in the CDR3. V was clipped by 0 bases and J by 6 bases; unmatched bases: 5. In nucleotides, the CDR3 is TGTGCCAGCAGTTACTCGCCAGGGGGGACTCAGCCCCAGCATTTT. Amino acid sequence: CASSYSPGGTQPQHF.

The chain combines TRBV9 with TRBJ2-3; 8 positions agree with TRBD2. CDR1 and CDR2 from the germline V gene are SGDLS and YYNGEE. J gave up 1 base and V 4 bases, and 14 bases lay outside the gene matches. This CDR3 region has 18 residues. The CDR3, as DNA: TGTGCCAGCAGCCCCCGGACTAGCAGCGGTAAGGGCACAGATACGCAGTATTTT. This codes for CASSPRTSSGKGTDTQYF.

This chain uses TRBV10-3 with TRBJ2-3, with no clear D. Germline assignment: CDR1 ENHRY and CDR2 SYGVKD. This CDR3 is 14 amino acids long. Trimming cost V 4 bases and J 0 bases, with 8 bases left between them. CDR3 DNA sequence: TGTGCCATCAGTGTTGGCCCTAGCACAGATACGCAGTATTTT. Its translation: CAISVGPSTDTQYF.

This chain links TRBV9 with TRBJ2-7; D remains unclear. The germline V gene has CDR1 SGDLS and CDR2 YYNGEE. The CDR3 is 14 amino acids. V gave up 4 bases and J gave up 1 base, with 12 bases separating them. CDR3 sequence (DNA): TGTGCCAGCAGCCCGGGTCTACCATCCTACGAGCAGTACTTC. Protein sequence: CASSPGLPSYEQYF.

Only one count was recorded for this clone. The rearrangement uses TRBV18 and TRBJ1-5, with D unclear. Deletions cut 1 base from V and 0 bases from J, with 10 bases between. Germline V gene data show CDR1 as KGHSH and CDR2 as LQKENI. The CDR3 sequence is 16 residues long. The CDR3 coding sequence is TGTGCCAGCTCACCACGGGCAGTATCTAGCAATCAGCCCCAGCATTTT. Its translation: CASSPRAVSSNQPQHF. Drawing the rest from reference TRBV18 and TRBJ1-5, the complete variable domain is NAGVMQNPRHLVRRRGQEARLRCSPMKGHSHVYWYRQLPEEGLKFMVYLQKENIIDESGMPKERFSAEFPKEGPSILRIQQVVRGDSAAYFCASSPRAVSSNQPQHFGDGTRLSIL.